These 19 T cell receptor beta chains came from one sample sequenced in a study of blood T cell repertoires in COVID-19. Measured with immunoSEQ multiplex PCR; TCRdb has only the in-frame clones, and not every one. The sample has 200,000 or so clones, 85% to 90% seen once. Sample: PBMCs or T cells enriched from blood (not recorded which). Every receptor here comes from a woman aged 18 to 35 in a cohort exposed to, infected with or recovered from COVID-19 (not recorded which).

CDR3 sequence (DNA): TGTGCCAGCAGCGACCGGACAGTCTACGAGCAGTACTTC. The encoded protein is CASSDRTVYEQYF. The chain uses TRBV7-6 and TRBJ2-7, with a weak D call TRBD1 (6 bases). CDR3 length: 13 amino acids. Trimming stripped 5 bases from V and 3 bases from J, with 11 bases between. The germline V gene encodes CDR1 SGHVS and CDR2 FNYEAQ.

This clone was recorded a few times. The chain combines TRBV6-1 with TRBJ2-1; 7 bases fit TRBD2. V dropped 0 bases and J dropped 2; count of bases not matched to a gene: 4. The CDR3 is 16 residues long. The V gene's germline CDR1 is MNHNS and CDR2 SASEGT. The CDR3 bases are TGTGCCAGCAGTGAAGCCCCGGGGGGTCCCTACAATGAGCAGTTCTTC. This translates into CASSEAPGGPYNEQFF.

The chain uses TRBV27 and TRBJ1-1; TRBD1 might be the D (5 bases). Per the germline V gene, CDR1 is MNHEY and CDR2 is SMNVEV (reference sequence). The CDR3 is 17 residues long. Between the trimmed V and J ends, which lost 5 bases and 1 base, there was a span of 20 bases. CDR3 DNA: TGTGCCAGCAGTCCGATCGGGGGGGGAGCGAGGAACACTGAAGCTTTCTTT. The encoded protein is CASSPIGGGARNTEAFF.

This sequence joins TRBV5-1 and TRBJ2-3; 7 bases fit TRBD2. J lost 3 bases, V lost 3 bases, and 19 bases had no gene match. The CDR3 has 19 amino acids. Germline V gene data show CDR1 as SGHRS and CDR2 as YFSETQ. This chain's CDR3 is CASSWEMRGRIGLTDTQYF. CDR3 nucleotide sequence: TGCGCCAGCAGCTGGGAGATGCGCGGGAGAATAGGACTAACAGATACGCAGTATTTT.

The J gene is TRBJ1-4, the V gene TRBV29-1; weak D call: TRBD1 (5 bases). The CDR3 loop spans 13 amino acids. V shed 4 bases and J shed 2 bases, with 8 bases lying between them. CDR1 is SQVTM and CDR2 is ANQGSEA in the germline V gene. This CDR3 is CSVGGGTNEKLFF. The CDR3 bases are TGCAGCGTTGGTGGGGGGACTAATGAAAAACTGTTTTTT.

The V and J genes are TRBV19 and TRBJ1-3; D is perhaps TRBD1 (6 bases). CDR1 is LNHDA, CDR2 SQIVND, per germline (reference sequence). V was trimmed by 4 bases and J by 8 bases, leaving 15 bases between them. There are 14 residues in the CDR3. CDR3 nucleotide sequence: TGTGCCAGTAGTACCCGGGGGGCATCGGACACCATATATTTT. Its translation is CASSTRGASDTIYF.

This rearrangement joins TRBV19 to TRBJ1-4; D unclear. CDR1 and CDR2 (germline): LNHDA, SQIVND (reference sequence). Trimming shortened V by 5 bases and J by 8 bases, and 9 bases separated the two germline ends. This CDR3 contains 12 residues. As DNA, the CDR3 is TGTGCCAGTAGTTCCGGGTACGAAAAACTGTTTTTT. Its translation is CASSSGYEKLFF.

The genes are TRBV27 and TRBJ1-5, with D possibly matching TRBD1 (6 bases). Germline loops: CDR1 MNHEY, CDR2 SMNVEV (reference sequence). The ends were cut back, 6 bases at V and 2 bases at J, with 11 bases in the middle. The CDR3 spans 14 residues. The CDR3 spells CASSPGVRNQPQHF. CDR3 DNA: TGTGCCAGCAGCCCAGGGGTTCGCAATCAGCCCCAGCATTTT.

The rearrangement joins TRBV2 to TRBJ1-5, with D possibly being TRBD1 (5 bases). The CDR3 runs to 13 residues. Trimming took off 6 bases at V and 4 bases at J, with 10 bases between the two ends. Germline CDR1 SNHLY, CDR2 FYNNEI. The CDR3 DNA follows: TGTGCCAGCAGCCTGACAGAAAATCAGCCCCAGCATTTT. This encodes CASSLTENQPQHF. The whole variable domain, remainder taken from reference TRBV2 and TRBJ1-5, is EPEVTQTPSHQVTQMGQEVILRCVPISNHLYFYWYRQILGQKVEFLVSFYNNEISEKSEIFDDQFSVERPDGSNFTLKIRSTKLEDSAMYFCASSLTENQPQHFGDGTRLSIL.

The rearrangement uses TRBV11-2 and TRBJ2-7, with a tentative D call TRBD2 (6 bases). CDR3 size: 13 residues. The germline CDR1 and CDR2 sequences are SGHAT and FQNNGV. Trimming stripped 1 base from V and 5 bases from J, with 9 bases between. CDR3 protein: CASSLGTGDEQYF. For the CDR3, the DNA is TGTGCCAGCAGCTTAGGAACGGGGGACGAGCAGTACTTC.

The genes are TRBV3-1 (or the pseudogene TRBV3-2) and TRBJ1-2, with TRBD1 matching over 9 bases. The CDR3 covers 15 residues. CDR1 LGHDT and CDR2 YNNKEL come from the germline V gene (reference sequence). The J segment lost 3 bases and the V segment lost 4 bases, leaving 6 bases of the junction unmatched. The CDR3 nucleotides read TGTGCCAGCAGCCCTTGGACAGGGGAGGACTATGGCTACACCTTC. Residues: CASSPWTGEDYGYTF.

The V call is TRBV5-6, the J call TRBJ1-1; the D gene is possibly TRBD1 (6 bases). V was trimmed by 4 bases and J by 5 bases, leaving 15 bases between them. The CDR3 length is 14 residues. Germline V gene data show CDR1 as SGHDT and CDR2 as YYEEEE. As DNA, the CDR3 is TGTGCCAGCAGCCGTCCTGGGGGCGCGACTGAAGCTTTCTTT. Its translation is CASSRPGGATEAFF.

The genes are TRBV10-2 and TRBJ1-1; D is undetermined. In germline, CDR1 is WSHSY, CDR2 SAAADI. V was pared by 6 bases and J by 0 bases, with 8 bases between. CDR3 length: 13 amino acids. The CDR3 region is CASRTPLNTEAFF. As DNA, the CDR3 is TGCGCCAGCAGGACACCCTTGAACACTGAAGCTTTCTTT.

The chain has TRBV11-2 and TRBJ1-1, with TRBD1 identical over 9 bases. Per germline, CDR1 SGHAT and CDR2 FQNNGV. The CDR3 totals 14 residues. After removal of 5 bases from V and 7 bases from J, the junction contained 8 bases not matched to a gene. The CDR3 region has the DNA TGTGCCAGCAGCCAACAGGGGGCGCGAGGTGAAGCTTTCTTT. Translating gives CASSQQGARGEAFF.

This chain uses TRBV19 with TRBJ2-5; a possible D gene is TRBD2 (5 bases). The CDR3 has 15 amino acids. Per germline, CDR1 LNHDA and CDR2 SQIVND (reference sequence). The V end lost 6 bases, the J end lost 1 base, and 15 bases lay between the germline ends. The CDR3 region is CASRKFLAPQETQYF. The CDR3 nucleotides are TGTGCCAGTAGGAAATTTCTAGCTCCCCAAGAGACCCAGTACTTC.

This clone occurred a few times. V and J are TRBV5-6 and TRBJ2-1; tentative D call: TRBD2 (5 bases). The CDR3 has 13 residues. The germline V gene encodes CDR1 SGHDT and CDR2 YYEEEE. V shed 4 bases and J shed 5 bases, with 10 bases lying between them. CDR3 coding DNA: TGTGCCAGCAGCCCGGACTGGAACAATGAGCAGTTCTTC. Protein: CASSPDWNNEQFF.

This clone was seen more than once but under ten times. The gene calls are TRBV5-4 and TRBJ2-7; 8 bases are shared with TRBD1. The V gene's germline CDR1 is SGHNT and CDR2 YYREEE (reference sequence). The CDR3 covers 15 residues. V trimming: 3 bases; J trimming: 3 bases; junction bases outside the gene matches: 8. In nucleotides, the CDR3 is TGTGCCAGCAGCTGGTTGGGACAGGCGAACTACGAGCAGTACTTC. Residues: CASSWLGQANYEQYF.

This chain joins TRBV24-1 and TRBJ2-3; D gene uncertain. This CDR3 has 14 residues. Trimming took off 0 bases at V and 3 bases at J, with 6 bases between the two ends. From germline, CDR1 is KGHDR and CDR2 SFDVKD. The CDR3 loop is CATSDLTATDTQYF. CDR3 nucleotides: TGTGCCACCAGTGATTTGACTGCGACAGATACGCAGTATTTT.

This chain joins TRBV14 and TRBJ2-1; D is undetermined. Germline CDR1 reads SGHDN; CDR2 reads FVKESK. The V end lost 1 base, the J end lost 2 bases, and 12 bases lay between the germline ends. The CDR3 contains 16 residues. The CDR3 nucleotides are TGTGCCAGCAGCCAAGTGTGGCTCACTACCTACAATGAGCAGTTCTTC. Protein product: CASSQVWLTTYNEQFF.